These 24 T cell receptor beta chains came from one sample sequenced in a study of T cell clonotyping in hematopoietic cell transplantation. Time point in this sample: recipient sample about 28 days before transplant, after cytoreduction. Here immunoSEQ multiplex PCR was the method, and the copy in TCRdb shows in-frame clones only, minus some. The table has around 10,000 clones, about 92% seen once. Material: peripheral blood mononuclear cells, obtained before stem cell transplant. Receptor source: a middle-aged woman with acute myeloid leukemia. Some clones in this sample may be carry-over from other donors' samples.

The CDR3: CAWTRGTGGGGELFF. The CDR3 region has the DNA TGTGCCTGGACACGGGGAACGGGAGGGGGTGGGGAGCTGTTTTTT. The chain joins TRBV30 to TRBJ2-2; TRBD2 matches 8 bases. CDR1 and CDR2 (germline): GTSNPN, SVGIG (reference sequence). The V and J ends lost 4 bases and 8 bases, in that order; junction bases with no gene match: 12. The length of the CDR3 is 15 residues.

The J gene is TRBJ1-2, the V gene TRBV15, with D possibly TRBD1 on 6 matching bases. Trimming stripped 2 bases from V and 7 bases from J, with 17 bases between. This CDR3 region has 15 residues. The germline gives CDR1 LNHNV, CDR2 YYDKDF (reference sequence). The CDR3 here is CATSRLQGGGSGYTF. In nucleotides, the CDR3 is TGTGCCACCAGCAGACTCCAAGGGGGGGGATCTGGCTACACCTTC.

The chain couples TRBV5-6 to TRBJ1-1; maybe TRBD1 (6 bases). The CDR3 has 16 amino acids. Germline V CDR1 and CDR2: SGHDT, YYEEEE. V gave up 4 bases and J gave up 0 bases, with 16 bases separating them. CDR3 amino acids: CASSPGQLNMNTEAFF. The CDR3 nucleotides are TGTGCCAGCAGCCCCGGACAGCTCAACATGAACACTGAAGCTTTCTTT.

The rearrangement joins TRBV5-6 to TRBJ1-2; D is undetermined. V was pared by 0 bases and J by 3 bases, with 15 bases between. CDR1 SGHDT and CDR2 YYEEEE come from the germline V gene. The CDR3 is 16 amino acids. CDR3 in amino acids: CASSLVGFGEDYGYTF. CDR3 coding DNA: TGTGCCAGCAGCTTGGTTGGGTTCGGGGAAGACTATGGCTACACCTTC.

The chain combines TRBV6-1 with TRBJ2-3; D may match TRBD1 or TRBD2 (6 bases each). From germline, CDR1 is MNHNS and CDR2 SASEGT. The CDR3 is 17 amino acids. Trimming cost V 1 base and J 6 bases, with 20 bases left between them. The DNA of the CDR3 is TGTGCCAGCAGTGAAGGGAGGGGCAGGAGTACAGGGGATACGCAGTATTTT. This gives the protein CASSEGRGRSTGDTQYF.

The gene calls are TRBV7-8 and TRBJ2-2; 7 bases fit TRBD2. The CDR3 is 18 residues long. Looked up from germline, CDR1 is SGHVS and CDR2 is FQNEAQ. V shed 5 bases and J 2 bases; nucleotides not matched to a gene: 14. As DNA, the CDR3 is TGTGCCAGCAGCCTGACCGTTGGCGGGAGTGTCAACACCGGGGAGCTGTTTTTT. It codes for CASSLTVGGSVNTGELFF. The complete variable domain, with remaining parts taken from reference TRBV7-8 and TRBJ2-2, reads GAGVSQSPRYKVAKRGQDVALRCDPISGHVSLFWYQQALGQGPEFLTYFQNEAQLDKSGLPSDRFFAERPEGSVSTLKIQRTQQEDSAVYLCASSLTVGGSVNTGELFFGEGSRLTVL.

The gene calls are TRBV19 and TRBJ2-7, with a weak D call TRBD2 (6 bases). V lost 3 bases, J lost 2 bases, and 14 bases lay in between. Germline V gives CDR1 LNHDA, CDR2 SQIVND (reference sequence). The CDR3 is made up of 15 amino acids. The CDR3 is CASSIRGGAAYEQYF. The DNA for the CDR3 is TGTGCCAGTAGTATCCGCGGCGGGGCTGCCTACGAGCAGTACTTC.

In its sample, this clone was seen once. The genes are TRBV5-1 and TRBJ1-2, with D tentatively TRBD1 (6 bases). The CDR3 sequence is 14 residues long. The V gene's germline CDR1 is SGHRS and CDR2 YFSETQ. Trimming took 0 bases from V and 6 from J, leaving 12 bases between them. The CDR3: CASSLAQGRDGYTF. The CDR3 region has the DNA TGCGCCAGCAGCTTGGCACAGGGAAGAGATGGCTACACCTTC. Based on the CDR3 plus reference TRBV5-1 and TRBJ1-2, the full variable domain is KAGVTQTPRYLIKTRGQQVTLSCSPISGHRSVSWYQQTPGQGLQFLFEYFSETQRNKGNFPGRFSGRQFSNSRSEMNVSTLELGDSALYLCASSLAQGRDGYTFGSGTRLTVV.

This clone was found a few times. V is TRBV19 and J is TRBJ2-3; TRBD1 or TRBD2 may be the D gene (5 bases each). The CDR3 is 16 amino acids. Trimming took 7 bases from V and 2 from J, leaving 19 bases between them. Germline V gene data show CDR1 as LNHDA and CDR2 as SQIVND (reference sequence). The CDR3 reads CASMGVDGIYTDTQYF. The CDR3 nucleotides read TGTGCCAGTATGGGGGTGGACGGAATCTACACAGATACGCAGTATTTT.

The sample holds one count of this clone. The J gene is TRBJ2-7, the V gene TRBV7-2, with 9 bases fitting TRBD2. V dropped 6 bases and J dropped 1; count of bases not matched to a gene: 10. The CDR3 runs to 16 residues. Germline-derived CDR1 and CDR2 are SGHTA and FQGNSA. CDR3 in DNA: TGTGCCAGCAGGGTTAGCGGGAGAGGGGGTTCCTACGAGCAGTACTTC. Encoded protein: CASRVSGRGGSYEQYF.

The J gene is TRBJ1-1, the V gene TRBV5-1, with unresolved D. CDR1 and CDR2 from the germline V gene are SGHRS and YFSETQ. Trimming removed 3 bases from V and 3 bases from J, with 9 bases in between. The CDR3 totals 13 residues. In DNA, the CDR3 is TGCGCCAGCAGCTATGGGAGTTACACTGAAGCTTTCTTT. This codes for CASSYGSYTEAFF. Based on the CDR3 plus reference TRBV5-1 and TRBJ1-1, the full variable domain is KAGVTQTPRYLIKTRGQQVTLSCSPISGHRSVSWYQQTPGQGLQFLFEYFSETQRNKGNFPGRFSGRQFSNSRSEMNVSTLELGDSALYLCASSYGSYTEAFFGQGTRLTVV.

The genes are TRBV5-6 and TRBJ1-2; D call uncertain. This CDR3 comprises 15 residues. Trimming stripped 1 base from V and 4 bases from J, with 14 bases between. The V gene's germline CDR1 is SGHDT and CDR2 YYEEEE. The CDR3 bases are TGTGCCAGCAGCTTGATGGGAGACCTTGGCTATGGCTACACCTTC. Translated, it gives CASSLMGDLGYGYTF. The entire variable domain, with the rest obtained from reference TRBV5-6 and TRBJ1-2, is as follows: DAGVTQSPTHLIKTRGQQVTLRCSPKSGHDTVSWYQQALGQGPQFIFQYYEEEERQRGNFPDRFSGHQFPNYSSELNVNALLLGDSALYLCASSLMGDLGYGYTFGSGTRLTVV.

The chain recombines TRBV27 with TRBJ2-3; D may be TRBD1 (6 bases). The CDR3 is made up of 14 amino acids. Germline CDR1 MNHEY, CDR2 SMNVEV (reference sequence). Trimming removed 3 bases at V and 2 bases at J, with 9 bases between. CDR3 DNA sequence: TGTGCCAGCAGTTTCAACAGGGTCACAGATACGCAGTATTTT. The encoded protein is CASSFNRVTDTQYF.

This clone came up once. The V gene is TRBV7-2, the J gene TRBJ1-5; TRBD1 might be the D (5 bases). Germline CDR1 reads SGHTA; CDR2 reads FQGNSA. The V end lost 4 bases, the J end lost 3 bases, and 13 bases lay between the germline ends. The CDR3 spans 15 residues. This CDR3 reads CASSYARGNNQPQHF. The CDR3 region has the DNA TGTGCCAGCAGCTACGCAAGGGGCAACAATCAGCCCCAGCATTTT. The full variable domain, its missing parts supplied by reference TRBV7-2 and TRBJ1-5, is GAGVSQSPSNKVTEKGKDVELRCDPISGHTALYWYRQSLGQGLEFLIYFQGNSAPDKSGLPSDRFSAERTGGSVSTLTIQRTQQEDSAVYLCASSYARGNNQPQHFGDGTRLSIL.

This sequence joins TRBV19 and TRBJ2-7; 7 nucleotides line up with TRBD2. Germline CDR1 and CDR2: LNHDA and SQIVND (reference sequence). Trimming took 0 bases from V and 4 from J; bases not matched to a gene: 0. This CDR3 is built from 13 residues. CDR3 sequence: CASSIEGGYEQYF. The CDR3 nucleotides are TGTGCCAGTAGTATAGAGGGGGGGTACGAGCAGTACTTC.

J is TRBJ2-3 and V is TRBV14; 9 bases agree with TRBD1. There are 17 residues in the CDR3. The V segment lost 2 bases and the J segment 4 bases; nucleotides outside the gene matches: 10. Looked up from germline, CDR1 is SGHDN and CDR2 is FVKESK. The CDR3 protein is CASSQPLTGGLADTQYF. CDR3 in DNA: TGTGCCAGCAGCCAACCCCTAACAGGGGGCCTAGCAGATACGCAGTATTTT.

V and J are TRBV11-2 and TRBJ2-4; a possible D gene is TRBD1 (5 bases). CDR3 length: 15 residues. The V end lost 3 bases, the J end lost 5 bases, and 14 bases lay between the germline ends. The germline V gene encodes CDR1 SGHAT and CDR2 FQNNGV. CDR3 amino acids: CASSFAWGAENIQYF. CDR3 coding DNA: TGTGCCAGCAGCTTTGCGTGGGGCGCAGAAAACATTCAGTACTTC.

V usage is TRBV29-1 and J usage is TRBJ1-3, with D unresolved. The germline V gene has CDR1 SQVTM and CDR2 ANQGSEA. The CDR3 has 14 residues. V was pared by 4 bases and J by 12 bases, with 22 bases between. In nucleotides, the CDR3 is TGCAGCGTTGTGGCAGCTGGAACCGAAACCGGCATATATTTT. Its protein is CSVVAAGTETGIYF.

The gene calls are TRBV9 and TRBJ2-6; D is ambiguous. This CDR3 comprises 13 residues. Germline V gene lookup returns CDR1 SGDLS and CDR2 YYNGEE. V gave up 5 bases and J gave up 1 base, with 4 bases separating them. The CDR3 region is CASRMSGANVLTF. CDR3 bases: TGTGCCAGCAGAATGTCTGGGGCCAACGTCCTGACTTTC.

As for this clone: Germline is not matched at one junction end, which may reflect a read error. The chain joins TRBV5-5 to TRBJ2-2; no clear D. The germline CDR1 and CDR2 sequences are SGHKS and YYEKEE (reference sequence). The CDR3 runs 13 residues. This CDR3 reads CASGLRSTGELFF. CDR3 coding DNA: TGTGCCAGCGGCTTACGTTCCACCGGGGAGCTGTTTTTT.

This clone has only one observation. CDR3 sequence reads: CAWDTGFSTDTQYF. CDR3 DNA sequence: TGTGCCTGGGATACAGGGTTTTCCACAGATACGCAGTATTTT. The V gene is TRBV30, the J gene TRBJ2-3, with a tentative D call TRBD1 (6 bases). Trimming shortened V by 5 bases and J by 2 bases, and 14 bases separated the two germline ends. The CDR3 spans 14 residues. Germline V CDR1 and CDR2: GTSNPN, SVGIG (reference sequence).

J is TRBJ2-5 and V is TRBV20-1; unclear D gene. V lost 3 bases and J 5 bases, leaving 7 bases between the germline ends. The germline V gene has CDR1 DFQATT and CDR2 SNEGSKA (reference sequence). This CDR3 contains 11 residues. CDR3 residues: CSASQEETQYF. CDR3 DNA sequence: TGCAGTGCTAGCCAGGAGGAGACCCAGTACTTC.

This chain connects TRBV5-1 to TRBJ2-2; D is uncertain. The CDR3 has 14 amino acids. Germline V gene lookup returns CDR1 SGHRS and CDR2 YFSETQ. V dropped 3 bases and J dropped 0 bases, with 6 bases sitting between them. CDR3 coding DNA: TGCGCCAGCAGCTCCACTACGAACACCGGGGAGCTGTTTTTT. This translates into CASSSTTNTGELFF.

The chain combines TRBV10-2 with TRBJ2-7; 7 bases are shared with TRBD2. CDR1 is WSHSY and CDR2 is SAAADI in the germline V gene. The ends lost 6 bases at V and 0 bases at J; junction bases unmatched: 11. The CDR3 is 16 amino acids. CDR3 DNA sequence: TGCGCCAGCAGCGACCCCGGTGGCGGGAGCTCCTACGAGCAGTACTTC. Translation: CASSDPGGGSSYEQYF.